The rows below give T cell receptor beta chains drawn from one sample of a study of OX40 agonist ivuxolimab in advanced cancers. The assay was immunoSEQ multiplex PCR, and TCRdb's table has in-frame clones only and misses some. The profile covers 45,000 to 65,000 clones, with approximately 80% appearing a single time and approximately 6% taken by the ten largest. The sequencing used CD4+ or CD8+ T cells sorted from blood, collected in a trial of the OX40 agonist ivuxolimab. Receptor source: an adult with an advanced solid tumor such as melanoma, head and neck, liver or kidney cancer. Both conserved end residues are part of each CDR3. D genes are given only for firm matches. Not every row has a clone size; where given, it reads once, few, many or a size class.

V: TRBV4-1
J: TRBJ2-5
length: 19
D: TRBD2
size: -
DNA: TGCGCCAGCAGCCAAGAATTATTTGGGCTAGCGGGAGGGCTGGAGACCCAGTACTTC
CDR3: CASSQELFGLAGGLETQYF

V: TRBV5-4
J: TRBJ2-2
length: 16
D: -
size: -
DNA: TGTGCCAGCAGCCTTCGACCTAGAGGGGACACCGGGGAGCTGTTTTTT
CDR3: CASSLRPRGDTGELFF

V: TRBV7-2
J: TRBJ2-5
length: 14
D: -
size: -
DNA: TGTGCCAGCAGTGACAGGAGGCAGGGAGAGACCCAGTACTTC
CDR3: CASSDRRQGETQYF

V: TRBV19
J: TRBJ1-5
length: 15
D: TRBD1
size: -
DNA: TGTGCCAGTAGTACGACAGGGGGGAGCAATCAGCCCCAGCATTTT
CDR3: CASSTTGGSNQPQHF

V: TRBV28
J: TRBJ1-5
length: 16
D: TRBD1
size: -
DNA: TGTGCCAGCAGCTTGGCGCGGACAGGGGAAAGTCAGCCCCAGCATTTT
CDR3: CASSLARTGESQPQHF

V: TRBV7-9
J: TRBJ2-2
length: 16
D: -
size: once
DNA: TGTGCCAGCAGCTTATACCAGCGGGTGGTCACCGGGGAGCTGTTTTTT
CDR3: CASSLYQRVVTGELFF

V: TRBV7-9
J: TRBJ1-6
length: 14
D: -
size: once
DNA: TGTGCCAGCAGCTTCGACAGTCATAATTCACCCCTCCACTTT
CDR3: CASSFDSHNSPLHF

V: TRBV7-9
J: TRBJ1-1
length: 15
D: -
size: -
DNA: TGTGCCAGCAGCTTAGCGGGCAGGGAGGACACTGAAGCTTTCTTT
CDR3: CASSLAGREDTEAFF

V: TRBV18
J: TRBJ1-6
length: 15
D: -
size: few
DNA: TGTGCCAGCTCAGCGACAGGATCGACGAATTCACCCCTCCACTTT
CDR3: CASSATGSTNSPLHF

V: TRBV6-5
J: TRBJ2-1
length: 15
D: -
size: -
DNA: TGTGCCAGCAGTTACCAAGGGACAACCTACAATGAGCAGTTCTTC
CDR3: CASSYQGTTYNEQFF

V: TRBV29-1
J: TRBJ1-5
length: 14
D: TRBD1
size: -
DNA: TGCAGCGTACAGACAGGGGTTGGCAATCAGCCCCAGCATTTT
CDR3: CSVQTGVGNQPQHF

V: TRBV14
J: TRBJ1-1
length: 15
D: -
size: -
DNA: TGTGCCAGCAGCGAGCTTTTCTCCGGGTTCACTGAAGCTTTCTTT
CDR3: CASSELFSGFTEAFF

V: TRBV7-2
J: TRBJ2-3
length: 15
D: -
size: -
DNA: TGTGCCAGCAGCTTAGCGGGGGGGCTGGGAAATACGCAGTATTTT
CDR3: CASSLAGGLGNTQYF

V: TRBV27
J: TRBJ1-1
length: 15
D: TRBD1
size: -
DNA: TGTGCCAGCTGGCGTGGGGACAGGGACTTCACTGAAGCTTTCTTT
CDR3: CASWRGDRDFTEAFF

V: TRBV5-1
J: TRBJ1-5
length: 15
D: TRBD1
size: many
DNA: TGCGCCAGCAGCGCTGGGACAGCCATAAATCAGCCCCAGCATTTT
CDR3: CASSAGTAINQPQHF

V: TRBV7-2
J: TRBJ2-3
length: 12
D: -
size: -
DNA: TGTGCCAGCAGCTTACGGCTAGATACGCAGTATTTT
CDR3: CASSLRLDTQYF

V: TRBV7-6
J: TRBJ2-2
length: 16
D: -
size: -
DNA: TGTGCCAGCAGCAGGGCTAGGCCCCGAATGTCCGGGGAGCTGTTTTTT
CDR3: CASSRARPRMSGELFF

V: TRBV5-5
J: TRBJ1-1
length: 15
D: -
size: -
DNA: TGTGCCAGCAGCTTCACGTGGGGGATGAACACTGAAGCTTTCTTT
CDR3: CASSFTWGMNTEAFF

V: TRBV28
J: TRBJ2-5
length: 16
D: -
size: -
DNA: TGTGCCAGCAGCCGACCTAGGGGAGGATCGAAGGGGACCCAGTACTTC
CDR3: CASSRPRGGSKGTQYF

V: TRBV5-4
J: TRBJ2-3
length: 16
D: TRBD2
size: -
DNA: TGTGCCAGCAGCCTCGGACTAGCGGGGAACACAGATACGCAGTATTTT
CDR3: CASSLGLAGNTDTQYF

V: TRBV6-1
J: TRBJ1-4
length: 14
D: TRBD1
size: once
DNA: TGTGCCAGCATTATGACAGGGTCGACTGAAAAACTGTTTTTT
CDR3: CASIMTGSTEKLFF

V: TRBV7-9
J: TRBJ2-1
length: 12
D: -
size: few
DNA: TGTGCCAGTCTTGGGACGTCCAATGAGCAGTTCTTC
CDR3: CASLGTSNEQFF

V: TRBV7-9
J: TRBJ1-1
length: 13
D: -
size: -
DNA: TGTGCCAGCAGCTTAGCGCGGGTCACTGAAGCTTTCTTT
CDR3: CASSLARVTEAFF

V: TRBV7-9
J: TRBJ1-4
length: 15
D: -
size: -
DNA: TGTGCCAGCAGCGACGGCGACCGGGGGCTCGAAAAACTGTTTTTT
CDR3: CASSDGDRGLEKLFF

V: TRBV11-2
J: TRBJ2-5
length: 12
D: -
size: -
DNA: TGTGCCAGCAGCTTAGTTCAAGAGACCCAGTACTTC
CDR3: CASSLVQETQYF

V: TRBV7-9
J: TRBJ1-6
length: 16
D: -
size: -
DNA: TGTGCCAGCAGCCTCCAAGGTAGCTCCTATAATTCACCCCTCCACTTT
CDR3: CASSLQGSSYNSPLHF

V: TRBV7-9
J: TRBJ1-2
length: 17
D: TRBD1
size: -
DNA: TGTGCCAGCAGCTTAGGTTTCTCCTCGGACAGGGCCTATGGCTACACCTTC
CDR3: CASSLGFSSDRAYGYTF

V: TRBV2
J: TRBJ1-5
length: 15
D: -
size: once
DNA: TGTGCCAGCAGTGAAAGGACAGCAAGAAATCAGCCCCAGCATTTT
CDR3: CASSERTARNQPQHF

V: TRBV4-1
J: TRBJ1-5
length: 18
D: TRBD1
size: -
DNA: TGCGCCAGCAGCCAAGTTGGGCACTACAGGGGAGGCGATCAGCCCCAGCATTTT
CDR3: CASSQVGHYRGGDQPQHF